This TCR beta chain was found in a study of T cells in Graves' hyperthyroidism and ophthalmopathy. In the study overall: Peripheral blood draws took place at initial diagnosis, ahead of any treatment.

The CDR3 regions of TCR beta were amplified from RNA transcripts. The HTBI primer set was used in a first-round RT-PCR of the TCR CDR3. MiXCR was run by TCRdb on the multiplex PCR reads, yielding one entry per CDR3 protein. This repertoire shows under 350,000 distinct CDR3 sequences, roughly 13% found once; its top ten account for 30% to 40%. In its sample, this clonotype was seen many times. The antigen is undetermined. Study-wide points: It was a median about 6.5 months before onset that the model predicted ophthalmopathy.

Unmatched junction bases numbered 6, after V lost 8 bases and J lost 2 bases. Germline assignment: CDR1 MNHEY and CDR2 SMNVEV (reference sequence). This CDR3 has 14 residues. This chain uses TRBV27 with TRBJ1-2, with 9 bases matching TRBD1. This TCR was recovered from a woman aged 40 to 50 with Graves' ophthalmopathy. The sample consisted of blood. The CDR3 DNA follows: TGTGCCAGCTGGGGGGACAGGGAAAACTATGGCTACACCTTC. Translating gives CASWGDRENYGYTF.